The table lists the clone carrying this T cell receptor (beta chain) with a few counts. Time point reported: pre-sensitization, week 0. Indicated treatment: therapeutic diphenylcyclopropenone sensitization with weekly scalp DPC. This specimen comes from a study of human T cells and chemical hapten exposure. The CDR3 is 14 amino acids. Unmatched junction bases numbered 11, after V lost 6 bases and J lost 15 bases. TCRdb ran MiXCR on the RACE reads and lists one entry per CDR3 protein. Among 350,000 to 400,000 distinct CDR3 sequences listed, roughly 5% were seen once. This TCR was sampled from a woman aged 50 to 65 with alopecia areata. Some clones in this sample may be carry-over from other donors' samples. V and J are TRBV12-3 or TRBV12-4 and TRBJ2-2; 12 nucleotides match TRBD2. This sample comprised whole blood, obtained in connection with sensitization to the hapten diphenylcyclopropenone (DPC). The CDR3: CASRLASGRARMFF. CDR3 coding DNA: TGTGCCAGCAGACTCGCTAGCGGGAGGGCGAGGATGTTTTTT.